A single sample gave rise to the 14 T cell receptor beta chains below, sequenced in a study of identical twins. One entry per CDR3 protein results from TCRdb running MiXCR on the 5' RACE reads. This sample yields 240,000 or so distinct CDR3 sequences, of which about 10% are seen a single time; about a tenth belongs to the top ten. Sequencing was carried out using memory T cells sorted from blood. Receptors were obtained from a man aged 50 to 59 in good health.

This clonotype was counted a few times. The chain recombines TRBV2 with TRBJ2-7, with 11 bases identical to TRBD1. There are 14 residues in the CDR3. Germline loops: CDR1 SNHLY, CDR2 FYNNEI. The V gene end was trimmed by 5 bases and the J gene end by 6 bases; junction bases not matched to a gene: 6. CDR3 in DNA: TGTGCCAGCAGTCGGACAGGGGGCCTAACCGAGCAGTACTTC. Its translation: CASSRTGGLTEQYF. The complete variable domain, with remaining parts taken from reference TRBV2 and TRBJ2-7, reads EPEVTQTPSHQVTQMGQEVILRCVPISNHLYFYWYRQILGQKVEFLVSFYNNEISEKSEIFDDQFSVERPDGSNFTLKIRSTKLEDSAMYFCASSRTGGLTEQYFGPGTRLTVT.

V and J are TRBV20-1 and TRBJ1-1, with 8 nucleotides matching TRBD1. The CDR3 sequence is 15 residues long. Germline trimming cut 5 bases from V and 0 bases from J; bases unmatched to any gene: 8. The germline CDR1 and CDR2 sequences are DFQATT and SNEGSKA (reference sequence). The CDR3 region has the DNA TGCAGTGCTCAGGGGGCCAATTTAATGAACACTGAAGCTTTCTTT. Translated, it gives CSAQGANLMNTEAFF.

Here the CDR3 DNA reads TGTGCCAGCAGCTTAAGGACCCCTACGCAGTATTTT. It translates to CASSLRTPTQYF. V and J are TRBV11-2 and TRBJ2-3; D gene uncertain. Germline assignment: CDR1 SGHAT and CDR2 FQNNGV. The length of the CDR3 is 12 residues. V lost 2 bases and J 8 bases, leaving 8 bases between the germline ends.

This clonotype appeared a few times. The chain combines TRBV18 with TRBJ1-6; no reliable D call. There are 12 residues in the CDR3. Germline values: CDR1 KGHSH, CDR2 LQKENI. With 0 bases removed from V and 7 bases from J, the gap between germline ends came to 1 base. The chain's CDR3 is CASSPPNSPLHF. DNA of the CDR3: TGTGCCAGCTCACCACCGAATTCACCCCTCCACTTT.

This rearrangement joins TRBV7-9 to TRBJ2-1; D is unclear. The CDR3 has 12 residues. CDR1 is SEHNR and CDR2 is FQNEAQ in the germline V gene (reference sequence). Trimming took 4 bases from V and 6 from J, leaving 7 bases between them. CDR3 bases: TGTGCCAGCAGCTCCTCACGCAATGAGCAGTTCTTC. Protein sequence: CASSSSRNEQFF.

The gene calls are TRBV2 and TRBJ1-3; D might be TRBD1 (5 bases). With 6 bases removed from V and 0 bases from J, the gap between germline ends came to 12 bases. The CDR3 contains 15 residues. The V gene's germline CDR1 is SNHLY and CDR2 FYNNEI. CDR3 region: CASRQGDFSGNTIYF. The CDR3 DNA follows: TGTGCCAGCAGGCAAGGGGACTTCTCTGGAAACACCATATATTTT. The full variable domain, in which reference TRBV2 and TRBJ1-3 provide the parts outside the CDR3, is EPEVTQTPSHQVTQMGQEVILRCVPISNHLYFYWYRQILGQKVEFLVSFYNNEISEKSEIFDDQFSVERPDGSNFTLKIRSTKLEDSAMYFCASRQGDFSGNTIYFGEGSWLTVV.

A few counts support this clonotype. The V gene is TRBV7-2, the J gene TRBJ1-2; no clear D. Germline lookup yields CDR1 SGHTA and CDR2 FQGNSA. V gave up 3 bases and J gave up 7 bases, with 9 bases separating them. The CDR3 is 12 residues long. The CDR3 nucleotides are TGTGCCAGCAGCTTCAGTCGCCTTGGCTACACCTTC. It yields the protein CASSFSRLGYTF.

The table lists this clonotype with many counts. The DNA of the CDR3 is TGTGCCAGCGGAGTCGGCGGGGGGAGAGATACGCAGTATTTT. Translated: CASGVGGGRDTQYF. V usage is TRBV7-2 and J usage is TRBJ2-3; 8 bases map to TRBD2. The length of the CDR3 is 14 residues. Germline trimming cut 8 bases from V and 5 bases from J; bases unmatched to any gene: 9. Germline lookup yields CDR1 SGHTA and CDR2 FQGNSA.

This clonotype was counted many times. The DNA of the CDR3 is TGTGCCACCAGTGACCCACAGGGCTATACAGATACGCAGTATTTT. Translation gives CATSDPQGYTDTQYF. V and J are TRBV24-1 and TRBJ2-3; perhaps TRBD1 as D (6 bases). Trimming took off 4 bases at V and 3 bases at J, with 13 bases between the two ends. The germline CDR1 and CDR2 sequences are KGHDR and SFDVKD. This CDR3 has 15 amino acids.

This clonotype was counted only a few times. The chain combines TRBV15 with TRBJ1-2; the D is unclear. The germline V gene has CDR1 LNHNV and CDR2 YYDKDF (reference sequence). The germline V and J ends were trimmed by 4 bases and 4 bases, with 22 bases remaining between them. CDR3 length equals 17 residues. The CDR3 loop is CATSMERHPRLGYGYTF. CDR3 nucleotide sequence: TGTGCCACCAGCATGGAAAGACACCCGCGACTAGGCTATGGCTACACCTTC. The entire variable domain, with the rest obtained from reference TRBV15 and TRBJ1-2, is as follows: DAMVIQNPRYQVTQFGKPVTLSCSQTLNHNVMYWYQQKSSQAPKLLFHYYDKDFNNEADTPDNFQSRRPNTSFCFLDIRSPGLGDTAMYLCATSMERHPRLGYGYTFGSGTRLTVV.

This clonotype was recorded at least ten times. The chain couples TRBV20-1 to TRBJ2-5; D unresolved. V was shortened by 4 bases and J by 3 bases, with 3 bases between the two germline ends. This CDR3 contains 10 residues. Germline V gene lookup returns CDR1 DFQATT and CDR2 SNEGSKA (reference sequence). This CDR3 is CSATEETQYF. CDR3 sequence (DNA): TGCAGTGCTACGGAAGAGACCCAGTACTTC.

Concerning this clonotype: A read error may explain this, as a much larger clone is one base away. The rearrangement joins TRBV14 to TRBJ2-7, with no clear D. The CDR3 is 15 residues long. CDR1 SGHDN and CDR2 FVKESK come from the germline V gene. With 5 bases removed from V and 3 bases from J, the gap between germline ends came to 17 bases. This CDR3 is CASSMDLGAYYEQYF. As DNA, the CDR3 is TGTGCCAGCAGCATGGACCTTGGAGCGTACTACGAGCAGTACTTC. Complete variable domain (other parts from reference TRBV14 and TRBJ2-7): EAGVTQFPSHSVIEKGQTVTLRCDPISGHDNLYWYRRVMGKEIKFLLHFVKESKQDESGMPNNRFLAERTGGTYSTLKVQPAELEDSGVYFCASSMDLGAYYEQYFGPGTRLTVT.

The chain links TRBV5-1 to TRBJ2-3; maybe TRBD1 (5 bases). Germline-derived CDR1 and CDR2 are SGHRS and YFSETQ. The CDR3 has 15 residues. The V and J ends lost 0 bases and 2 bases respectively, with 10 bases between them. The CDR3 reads CASSLAGKVTDTQYF. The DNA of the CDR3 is TGCGCCAGCAGCTTGGCAGGGAAAGTCACAGATACGCAGTATTTT.

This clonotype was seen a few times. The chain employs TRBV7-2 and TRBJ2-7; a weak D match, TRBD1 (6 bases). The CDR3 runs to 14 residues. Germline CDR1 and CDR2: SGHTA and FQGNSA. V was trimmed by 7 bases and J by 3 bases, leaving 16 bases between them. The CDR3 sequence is CASTPGHQNYEQYF. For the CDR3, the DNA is TGTGCCAGCACCCCGGGACACCAAAACTACGAGCAGTACTTC.